The sequence of this T cell receptor (beta chain) was determined in a study of OX40 agonist ivuxolimab in advanced cancers. Study details: Partial response was recorded in three patients: one hepatocellular carcinoma and two cutaneous melanoma cases.

Excluded were patients having autoimmune disease history or systemic immunosuppression. Sequenced by immunoSEQ multiplex PCR; TCRdb stores in-frame clones only, minus some. The sample shows some 22,000 clones, around four fifths of them seen only once. Trimming removed 3 bases from V and 10 bases from J, with 8 bases in between. CDR1 is MDHEN, CDR2 SYDVKM, per germline. The CDR3 consists of 11 residues. This TCR was sampled from an adult with an advanced solid tumor such as melanoma, head and neck, liver or kidney cancer. V gene TRBV28 combines with J gene TRBJ2-3; D remains ambiguous. The sequenced sample was CD4+ or CD8+ T cells sorted from blood, obtained in a trial of the OX40 agonist ivuxolimab. The CDR3: CASSFPPSQYF. CDR3 coding DNA: TGTGCCAGCAGTTTTCCCCCCTCGCAGTATTTT.